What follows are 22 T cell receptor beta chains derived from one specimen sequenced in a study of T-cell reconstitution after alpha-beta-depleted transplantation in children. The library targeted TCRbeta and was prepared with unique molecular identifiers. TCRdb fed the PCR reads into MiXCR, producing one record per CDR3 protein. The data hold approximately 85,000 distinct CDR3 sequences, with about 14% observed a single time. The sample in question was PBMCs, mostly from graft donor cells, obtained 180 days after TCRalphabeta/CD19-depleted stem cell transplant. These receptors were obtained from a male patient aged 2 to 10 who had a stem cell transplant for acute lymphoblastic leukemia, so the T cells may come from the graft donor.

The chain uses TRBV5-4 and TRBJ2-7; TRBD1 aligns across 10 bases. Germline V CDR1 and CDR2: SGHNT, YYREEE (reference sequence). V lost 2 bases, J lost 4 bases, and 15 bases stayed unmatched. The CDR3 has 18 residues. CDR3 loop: CASSFGGKPGQGSYEQYF. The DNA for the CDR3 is TGTGCCAGCAGCTTTGGGGGAAAGCCGGGACAGGGGTCGTACGAGCAGTACTTC.

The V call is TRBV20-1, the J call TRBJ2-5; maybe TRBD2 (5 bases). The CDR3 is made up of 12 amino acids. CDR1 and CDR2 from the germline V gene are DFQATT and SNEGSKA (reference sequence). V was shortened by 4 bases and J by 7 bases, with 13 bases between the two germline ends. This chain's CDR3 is CSAIQRAGTQYF. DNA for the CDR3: TGCAGTGCTATACAGAGGGCGGGGACCCAGTACTTC.

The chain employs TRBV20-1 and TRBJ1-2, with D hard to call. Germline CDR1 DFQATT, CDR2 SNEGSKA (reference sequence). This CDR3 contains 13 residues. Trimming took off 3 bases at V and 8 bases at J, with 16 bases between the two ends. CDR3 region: CSARLRPGQGYTF. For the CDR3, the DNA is TGCAGTGCTAGGCTCCGCCCTGGGCAAGGCTACACCTTC.

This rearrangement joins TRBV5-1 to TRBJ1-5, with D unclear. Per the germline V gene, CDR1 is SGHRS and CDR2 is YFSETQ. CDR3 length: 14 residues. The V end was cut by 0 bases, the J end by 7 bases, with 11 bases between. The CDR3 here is CASSLGGLEQPQHF. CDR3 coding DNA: TGCGCCAGCAGCTTGGGGGGTCTGGAGCAGCCCCAGCATTTT.

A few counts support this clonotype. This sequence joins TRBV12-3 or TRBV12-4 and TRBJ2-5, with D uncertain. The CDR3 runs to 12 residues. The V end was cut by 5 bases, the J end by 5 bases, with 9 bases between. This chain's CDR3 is CASSPDSETQYF. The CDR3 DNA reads TGTGCCAGCAGTCCTGATTCGGAGACCCAGTACTTC.

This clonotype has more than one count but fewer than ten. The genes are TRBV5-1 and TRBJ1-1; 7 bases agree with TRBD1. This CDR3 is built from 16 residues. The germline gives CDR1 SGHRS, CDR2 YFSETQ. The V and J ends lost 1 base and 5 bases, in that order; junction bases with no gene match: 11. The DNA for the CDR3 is TGCGCCAGCAGCTTGCCCAGGGGGGTTGGAAGGACTGAAGCTTTCTTT. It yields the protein CASSLPRGVGRTEAFF.

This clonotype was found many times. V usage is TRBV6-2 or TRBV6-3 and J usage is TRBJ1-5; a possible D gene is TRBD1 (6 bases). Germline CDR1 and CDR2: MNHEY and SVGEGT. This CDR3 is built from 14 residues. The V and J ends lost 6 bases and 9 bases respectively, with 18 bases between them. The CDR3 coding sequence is TGTGCCAGCAGGAACGGGCCAGGGGTGGGGCCCCAGCATTTT. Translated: CASRNGPGVGPQHF.

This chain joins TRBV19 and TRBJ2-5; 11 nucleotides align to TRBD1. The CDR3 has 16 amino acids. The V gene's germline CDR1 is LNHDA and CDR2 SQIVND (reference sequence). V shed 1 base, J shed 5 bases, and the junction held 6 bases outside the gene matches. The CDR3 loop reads CASSIGGTGGMETQYF. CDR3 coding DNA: TGTGCCAGTAGTATAGGGGGGACAGGGGGAATGGAGACCCAGTACTTC.

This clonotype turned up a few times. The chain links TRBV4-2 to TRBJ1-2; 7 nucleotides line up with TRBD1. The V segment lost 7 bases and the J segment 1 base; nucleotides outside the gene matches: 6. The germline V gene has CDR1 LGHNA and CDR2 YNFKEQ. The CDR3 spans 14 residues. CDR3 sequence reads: CASKTGTNNYGYTF. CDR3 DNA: TGTGCCAGCAAGACAGGGACCAATAACTATGGCTACACCTTC.

The CDR3 DNA reads TGTGCCAGCAGCTCGAGACAGGGATGGGAGACCCAGTACTTC. This translates into CASSSRQGWETQYF. The chain carries TRBV7-6 and TRBJ2-5, with 7 bases fitting TRBD1. This CDR3 spans 14 amino acids. V was pared by 4 bases and J by 5 bases, with 7 bases of the junction left unmatched. Germline CDR1 SGHVS, CDR2 FNYEAQ. The full variable domain, with the rest looked up from reference TRBV7-6 and TRBJ2-5, is GAGVSQSPRYKVTKRGQDVALRCDPISGHVSLYWYRQALGQGPEFLTYFNYEAQQDKSGLPNDRFSAERPEGSISTLTIQRTEQRDSAMYRCASSSRQGWETQYFGPGTRLLVL.

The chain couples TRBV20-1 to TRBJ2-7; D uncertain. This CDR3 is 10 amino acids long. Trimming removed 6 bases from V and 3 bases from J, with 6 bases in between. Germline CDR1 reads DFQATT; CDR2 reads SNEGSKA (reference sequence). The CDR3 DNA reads TGCAGTGCCCACCACTACGAGCAGTACTTC. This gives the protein CSAHHYEQYF.

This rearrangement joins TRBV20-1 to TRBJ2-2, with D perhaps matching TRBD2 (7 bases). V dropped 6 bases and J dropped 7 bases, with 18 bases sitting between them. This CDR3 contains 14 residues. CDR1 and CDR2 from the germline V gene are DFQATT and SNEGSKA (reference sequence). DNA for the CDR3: TGCAGTGCCTGGGCGGGGGCGGATAGCGGGGAGCTGTTTTTT. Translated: CSAWAGADSGELFF.

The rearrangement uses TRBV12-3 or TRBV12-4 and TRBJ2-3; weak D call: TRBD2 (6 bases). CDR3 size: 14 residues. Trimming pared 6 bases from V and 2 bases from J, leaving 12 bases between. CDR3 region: CASSLRDLTDTQYF. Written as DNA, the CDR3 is TGTGCCAGCAGCCTGCGGGACCTCACAGATACGCAGTATTTT.

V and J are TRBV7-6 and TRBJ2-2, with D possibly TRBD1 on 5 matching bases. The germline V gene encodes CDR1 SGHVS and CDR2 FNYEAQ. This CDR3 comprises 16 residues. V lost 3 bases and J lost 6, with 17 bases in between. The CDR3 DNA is TGTGCCAGCAGCTTGGACCCCAGGGAAAAAGCCGGGGAGCTGTTTTTT. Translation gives CASSLDPREKAGELFF.

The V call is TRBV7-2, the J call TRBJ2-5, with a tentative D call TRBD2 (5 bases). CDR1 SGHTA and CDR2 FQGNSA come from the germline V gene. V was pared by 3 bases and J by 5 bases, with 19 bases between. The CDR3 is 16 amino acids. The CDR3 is CASSFQTGRTGETQYF. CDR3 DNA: TGTGCCAGCAGCTTTCAGACGGGTCGTACGGGGGAGACCCAGTACTTC.

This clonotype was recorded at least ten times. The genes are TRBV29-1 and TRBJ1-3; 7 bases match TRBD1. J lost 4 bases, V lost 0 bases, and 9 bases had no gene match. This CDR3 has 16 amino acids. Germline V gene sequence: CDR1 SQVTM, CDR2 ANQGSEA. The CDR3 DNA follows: TGCAGCGTTGAAGAGGCGCAAAGGGGGCTCGGAAACACCATATATTTT. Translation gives CSVEEAQRGLGNTIYF.

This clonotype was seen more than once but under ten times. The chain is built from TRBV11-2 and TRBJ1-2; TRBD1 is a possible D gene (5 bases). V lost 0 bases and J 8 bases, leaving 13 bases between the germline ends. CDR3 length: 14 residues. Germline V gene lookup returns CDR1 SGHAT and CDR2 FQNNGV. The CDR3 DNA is TGTGCCAGCAGCTTAGATGTGGGGCCCTTGGGCTACACCTTC. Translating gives CASSLDVGPLGYTF.

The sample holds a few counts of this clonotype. CDR3 sequence reads: CSVEETGAGNIQYF. CDR3 nucleotide sequence: TGCAGCGTTGAAGAAACAGGGGCGGGTAACATTCAGTACTTC. The chain links TRBV29-1 to TRBJ2-4, with TRBD1 matching 7 bases. The CDR3 runs to 14 residues. CDR1 and CDR2 from the germline V gene are SQVTM and ANQGSEA. V shed 0 bases, J shed 7 bases, and the junction held 6 bases outside the gene matches.

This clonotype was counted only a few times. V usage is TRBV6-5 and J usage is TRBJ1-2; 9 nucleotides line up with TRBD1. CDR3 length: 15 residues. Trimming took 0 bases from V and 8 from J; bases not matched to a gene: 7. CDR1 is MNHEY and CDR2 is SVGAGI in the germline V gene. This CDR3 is CASSYSLQGAGGYTF. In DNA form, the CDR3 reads TGTGCCAGCAGTTACTCTCTACAGGGGGCTGGAGGCTACACCTTC.

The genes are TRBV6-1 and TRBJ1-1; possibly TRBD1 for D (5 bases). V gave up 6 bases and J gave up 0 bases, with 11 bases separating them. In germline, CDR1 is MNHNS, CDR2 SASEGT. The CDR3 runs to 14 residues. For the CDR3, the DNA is TGTGCCAGCAGCTCAGGGCGGATGAACACTGAAGCTTTCTTT. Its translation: CASSSGRMNTEAFF.

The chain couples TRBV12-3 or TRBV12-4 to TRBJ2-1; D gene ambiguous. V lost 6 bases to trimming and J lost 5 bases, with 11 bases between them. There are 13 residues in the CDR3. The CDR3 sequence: CASRPDHNNEQFF. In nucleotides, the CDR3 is TGTGCCAGCAGACCGGACCACAACAATGAGCAGTTCTTC.

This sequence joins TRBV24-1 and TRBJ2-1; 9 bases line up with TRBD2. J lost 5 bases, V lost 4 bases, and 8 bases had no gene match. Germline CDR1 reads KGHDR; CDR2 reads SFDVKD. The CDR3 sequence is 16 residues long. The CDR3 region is CATSDPSSGANNEQFF. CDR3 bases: TGTGCCACCAGTGACCCCTCTAGCGGGGCCAACAATGAGCAGTTCTTC.